Below, 32 T cell receptor beta chains from the same sample are listed, as sequenced in a study of cytotoxic CD8 clonotypes in ibrutinib-treated CLL (dated by TCRdb to about 2021). The time point label on this specimen signifies: 12 months on ibrutinib. The library came from the immunoSEQ multiplex PCR assay. Not all clones reach the TCRdb copy of this immuneACCESS table, which keeps in-frame sequences only. Checked studies attribute under half of the gap to unresolved V genes and leave the rest unexplained. The sample includes approximately 150,000 clones, with about 72% observed a single time. About 27% of the sample belongs to the ten largest clones. The specimen comprised PBMCs, sampled after 12 months of ibrutinib treatment. These receptors were obtained from a human donor with chronic lymphocytic leukemia.

The table lists this clone with a few counts. The chain has TRBV28 and TRBJ1-4; maybe TRBD1 (5 bases). The V gene lost 3 bases and the J gene lost 4 bases, with 9 bases spanning the gap. The CDR3 contains 14 residues. Looked up from germline, CDR1 is MDHEN and CDR2 is SYDVKM. In nucleotides, the CDR3 is TGTGCCAGCAGTTTTGGACAAATTAATGAAAAACTGTTTTTT. Protein product: CASSFGQINEKLFF.

This clone is medium-sized in the sample. The V call is TRBV9, the J call TRBJ1-6; weak D call: TRBD1 (5 bases). The CDR3 has 14 amino acids. Trimming stripped 0 bases from V and 8 bases from J, with 9 bases between. Germline CDR1 and CDR2: SGDLS and YYNGEE. This CDR3 reads CASSVGGWDSPLHF. The CDR3 DNA follows: TGTGCCAGCAGCGTAGGGGGCTGGGATTCACCCCTCCACTTT.

The chain joins TRBV5-8 to TRBJ1-4, with D uncertain. CDR1 is SGHTS, CDR2 YDEGEE, per germline. The V and J ends lost 2 bases and 7 bases respectively, with 12 bases between them. The CDR3 contains 14 residues. The CDR3 nucleotides are TGTGCCAGCAGCTTTAGACGGCTTGGTGAAAAACTGTTTTTT. Translation gives CASSFRRLGEKLFF.

V and J are TRBV7-2 and TRBJ1-1; a possible D gene is TRBD1 (6 bases). Germline V gives CDR1 SGHTA, CDR2 FQGNSA. V lost 5 bases and J lost 1, with 8 bases in between. This CDR3 region has 13 residues. The CDR3 loop reads CASSRQENTEAFF. Written as DNA, the CDR3 is TGTGCCAGCAGCAGACAGGAGAACACTGAAGCTTTCTTT.

The genes are TRBV2 and TRBJ1-5; the D is unclear. Germline lookup yields CDR1 SNHLY and CDR2 FYNNEI. V shed 2 bases and J shed 7 bases, with 12 bases lying between them. The CDR3 length is 14 residues. CDR3 sequence: CASSEIGGRQPQHF. The CDR3 DNA is TGTGCCAGCAGTGAAATCGGTGGGAGGCAGCCCCAGCATTTT.

This chain connects TRBV2 to TRBJ2-5; D not resolved. The germline V and J ends were trimmed by 6 bases and 1 base, with 6 bases remaining between them. Germline V gene lookup returns CDR1 SNHLY and CDR2 FYNNEI. The CDR3 sequence is 12 residues long. CDR3 region: CASRWLQETQYF. The CDR3 region has the DNA TGTGCCAGCAGGTGGCTCCAAGAGACCCAGTACTTC.

The chain joins TRBV5-1 to TRBJ2-1; TRBD2 aligns across 8 bases. Germline V gene data show CDR1 as SGHRS and CDR2 as YFSETQ. This CDR3 is 16 amino acids long. Trimming cost V 4 bases and J 6 bases; bases outside gene matches: 12. The CDR3 coding sequence is TGCGCCAGCAGCCGTCCCGAGAATGCGGGAGGCAATGAGCAGTTCTTC. Residues: CASSRPENAGGNEQFF. Using reference TRBV5-1 and TRBJ2-1 for the parts outside the CDR3, the full variable domain is KAGVTQTPRYLIKTRGQQVTLSCSPISGHRSVSWYQQTPGQGLQFLFEYFSETQRNKGNFPGRFSGRQFSNSRSEMNVSTLELGDSALYLCASSRPENAGGNEQFFGPGTRLTVL.

The chain links TRBV28 to TRBJ1-4; 8 bases line up with TRBD1. With 5 bases clipped from V and 1 base from J, the junction kept 6 bases outside the gene matches. CDR1 and CDR2 (germline): MDHEN, SYDVKM. The CDR3 sequence is 16 residues long. CDR3 sequence (DNA): TGTGCCAGCAGTCCCGTAGGACAGGGAACTAATGAAAAACTGTTTTTT. This gives the protein CASSPVGQGTNEKLFF.

The CDR3, as DNA: TGTGCCAGTAGTATTGGTAGGGACAGACCCTACGAGCAGTACTTC. It codes for CASSIGRDRPYEQYF. V gene TRBV19 combines with J gene TRBJ2-7; the match to TRBD1 covers 7 bases. The CDR3 is 15 residues long. Trimming removed 3 bases from V and 2 bases from J; junction bases left unmatched: 7. Germline CDR1 is LNHDA and CDR2 is SQIVND (reference sequence).

This clone was seen once. The chain combines TRBV27 with TRBJ2-2; D may be TRBD2 (5 bases). The CDR3 runs 12 residues. The germline V gene encodes CDR1 MNHEY and CDR2 SMNVEV (reference sequence). With 5 bases removed from V and 5 bases from J, the gap between germline ends came to 6 bases. The CDR3: CASSPGTGELFF. DNA for the CDR3: TGTGCCAGCAGTCCGGGAACCGGGGAGCTGTTTTTT.

J is TRBJ1-2 and V is TRBV5-1, with D hard to call. Looked up from germline, CDR1 is SGHRS and CDR2 is YFSETQ. The germline V and J ends were trimmed by 7 bases and 5 bases, with 21 bases remaining between them. This CDR3 contains 15 residues. CDR3 nucleotide sequence: TGCGCCAGCGGACCGGGTCAAGGCGTTTGGTATGGCTACACCTTC. Amino acid sequence: CASGPGQGVWYGYTF. Looking up the rest from reference TRBV5-1 and TRBJ1-2 gives the full variable domain: KAGVTQTPRYLIKTRGQQVTLSCSPISGHRSVSWYQQTPGQGLQFLFEYFSETQRNKGNFPGRFSGRQFSNSRSEMNVSTLELGDSALYLCASGPGQGVWYGYTFGSGTRLTVV.

The chain links TRBV6-5 to TRBJ2-7; perhaps TRBD1 as D (5 bases). The CDR3 is made up of 14 amino acids. The germline CDR1 and CDR2 sequences are MNHEY and SVGAGI. The germline V and J ends were trimmed by 7 bases and 2 bases, with 15 bases remaining between them. The CDR3 DNA reads as TGTGCCAGCAAACAGGCCCCCCAACCCTACGAGCAGTACTTC. Protein sequence: CASKQAPQPYEQYF.

This clone was observed a handful of times. CDR3: CASSPGANYGYTF. The CDR3 region has the DNA TGTGCCAGCAGTCCTGGGGCCAACTATGGCTACACCTTC. The chain couples TRBV6-6 to TRBJ1-2; D perhaps matches TRBD1 (5 bases). Germline CDR1 MNHNY, CDR2 SVGAGI (reference sequence). CDR3 length: 13 amino acids. Between the trimmed V and J ends, which lost 5 bases and 2 bases, there was a span of 9 bases.

This chain connects TRBV18 to TRBJ1-5; possibly TRBD1 for D (5 bases). Trimming took 1 base from V and 5 from J, leaving 9 bases between them. The CDR3 consists of 14 residues. The germline V gene has CDR1 KGHSH and CDR2 LQKENI. CDR3 region: CASSPQGFDQPQHF. For the CDR3, the DNA is TGTGCCAGCTCACCACAGGGGTTCGATCAGCCCCAGCATTTT.

The chain couples TRBV6-5 to TRBJ2-1, with TRBD1 as a possible D gene (6 bases). CDR3 length equals 14 residues. CDR1 is MNHEY, CDR2 SVGAGI, per germline. V lost 5 bases and J 3 bases, leaving 11 bases between the germline ends. The CDR3 sequence is CASSGQSLYNEQFF. The CDR3 coding sequence is TGTGCCAGCAGTGGACAGAGCCTCTACAATGAGCAGTTCTTC.

V and J are TRBV7-9 and TRBJ1-1; D is possibly TRBD1 (6 bases). The CDR3 sequence is 12 residues long. Germline V gene lookup returns CDR1 SEHNR and CDR2 FQNEAQ (reference sequence). Trimming left V 2 bases short and J 11 bases short, with 12 bases between. In DNA, the CDR3 is TGTGCCAGCAGCTTAAACAGGGTGGTGGCTTTCTTT. Translated: CASSLNRVVAFF.

This clone was seen a handful of times. The chain is built from TRBV6-5 and TRBJ1-6; D ambiguous. The germline V gene encodes CDR1 MNHEY and CDR2 SVGAGI. The CDR3 spans 12 residues. Trimming left V 6 bases short and J 9 bases short, with 9 bases between. CDR3 protein: CASSFSTSPLHF. The CDR3 DNA reads as TGTGCCAGCAGCTTTTCAACTTCACCCCTCCACTTT.

This chain joins TRBV15 and TRBJ1-5; D unclear. The V end was cut by 8 bases, the J end by 0 bases, with 5 bases between. The CDR3 spans 12 residues. Germline assignment: CDR1 LNHNV and CDR2 YYDKDF (reference sequence). CDR3 DNA: TGTGCCACCGCGAATAGCAATCAGCCCCAGCATTTT. It encodes CATANSNQPQHF. Using reference TRBV15 and TRBJ1-5 for the parts outside the CDR3, the full variable domain is DAMVIQNPRYQVTQFGKPVTLSCSQTLNHNVMYWYQQKSSQAPKLLFHYYDKDFNNEADTPDNFQSRRPNTSFCFLDIRSPGLGDTAMYLCATANSNQPQHFGDGTRLSIL.

The rearrangement uses TRBV4-1 and TRBJ1-5, with no clear D. The CDR3 has 14 amino acids. CDR1 MGHRA and CDR2 YSYEKL come from the germline V gene. The V gene lost 0 bases and the J gene lost 9 bases, with 12 bases spanning the gap. DNA of the CDR3: TGCGCCAGCAGCCAAGATAGAGGAAGCGGGCCCCAGCATTTT. Translation: CASSQDRGSGPQHF.

The genes are TRBV4-3 and TRBJ2-5; 14 nucleotides line up with TRBD2. The V gene end was trimmed by 2 bases and the J gene end by 4 bases; junction bases not matched to a gene: 6. This CDR3 has 17 amino acids. Germline CDR1 is LGHNA and CDR2 is YSLEER. CDR3 sequence reads: CASSQTRLAGGVETQYF. CDR3 nucleotides: TGCGCCAGCAGCCAAACCCGACTAGCGGGAGGGGTAGAGACCCAGTACTTC.

The chain carries TRBV30 and TRBJ1-1, with D hard to call. Germline CDR1 GTSNPN, CDR2 SVGIG (reference sequence). The CDR3 loop spans 11 amino acids. Trimming left V 8 bases short and J 6 bases short, with 13 bases between. Here the CDR3 DNA reads TGTGCCAAGAGGGTCGGCGCTGAAGCTTTCTTT. Translated: CAKRVGAEAFF.

The chain links TRBV6-5 to TRBJ2-7; TRBD2 is a possible D gene (5 bases). V lost 6 bases to trimming and J lost 5 bases, with 11 bases between them. Germline V gene lookup returns CDR1 MNHEY and CDR2 SVGAGI. The CDR3 contains 12 residues. CDR3 residues: CASSFGVHEQYF. In nucleotides, the CDR3 is TGTGCCAGCAGCTTCGGGGTGCACGAGCAGTACTTC.

This rearrangement joins TRBV11-2 to TRBJ2-7; 8 bases fit TRBD1. The CDR3 loop spans 16 amino acids. V lost 5 bases to trimming and J lost 4 bases; unmatched junction nucleotides: 13. Germline-derived CDR1 and CDR2 are SGHAT and FQNNGV. CDR3 in amino acids: CASSPTGQGVVYEQYF. The CDR3 DNA follows: TGTGCCAGCAGCCCAACCGGACAGGGAGTAGTGTACGAGCAGTACTTC. The complete variable domain, with remaining parts taken from reference TRBV11-2 and TRBJ2-7, reads EAGVAQSPRYKIIEKRQSVAFWCNPISGHATLYWYQQILGQGPKLLIQFQNNGVVDDSQLPKDRFSAERLKGVDSTLKIQPAKLEDSAVYLCASSPTGQGVVYEQYFGPGTRLTVT.

This clone was picked up a small number of times. The genes are TRBV4-2 and TRBJ2-3, with D maybe TRBD2 (6 bases). Trimming cost V 2 bases and J 2 bases, with 11 bases left between them. The CDR3 spans 15 residues. From germline, CDR1 is LGHNA and CDR2 YNFKEQ. The CDR3 loop reads CASSQLGLNTDTQYF. Here the CDR3 DNA reads TGTGCCAGCAGCCAATTGGGACTTAACACAGATACGCAGTATTTT.

This sequence joins TRBV30 and TRBJ1-5; a possible D gene is TRBD1 (6 bases). V dropped 3 bases and J dropped 4 bases, with 22 bases sitting between them. Per the germline V gene, CDR1 is GTSNPN and CDR2 is SVGIG (reference sequence). This CDR3 region has 17 residues. The CDR3 sequence is CAWSSNHRDIVNQPQHF. The CDR3 region has the DNA TGTGCCTGGAGCTCAAATCACCGGGACATCGTTAATCAGCCCCAGCATTTT. The whole variable domain, remainder taken from reference TRBV30 and TRBJ1-5, is SQTIHQWPATLVQPVGSPLSLECTVEGTSNPNLYWYRQAAGRGLQLLFYSVGIGQISSEVPQNLSASRPQDRQFILSSKKLLLSDSGFYLCAWSSNHRDIVNQPQHFGDGTRLSIL.

The chain recombines TRBV13 with TRBJ2-7; 12 nucleotides match TRBD2. Germline assignment: CDR1 PRHDT and CDR2 FYEKMQ (reference sequence). There are 14 residues in the CDR3. V dropped 6 bases and J dropped 6; count of bases not matched to a gene: 6. The CDR3 sequence: CASRTSGSLREQYF. In DNA, the CDR3 is TGTGCCAGCAGGACTAGCGGGAGTCTTCGCGAGCAGTACTTC. Full variable domain (missing parts from reference TRBV13 and TRBJ2-7): AAGVIQSPRHLIKEKRETATLKCYPIPRHDTVYWYQQGPGQDPQFLISFYEKMQSDKGSIPDRFSAQQFSDYHSELNMSSLELGDSALYFCASRTSGSLREQYFGPGTRLTVT.

The V call is TRBV27, the J call TRBJ2-7; D call uncertain. CDR1 is MNHEY, CDR2 SMNVEV, per germline (reference sequence). CDR3 length: 17 residues. Trimming removed 5 bases from V and 7 bases from J, with 27 bases in between. The CDR3 loop reads CASSPRFSGSKLWEQYF. DNA of the CDR3: TGTGCCAGCAGTCCTCGATTTTCCGGATCAAAATTGTGGGAGCAGTACTTC.

This chain links TRBV6-5 with TRBJ2-7, with D maybe TRBD2 (6 bases). The V and J ends lost 7 bases and 2 bases respectively, with 18 bases between them. CDR1 MNHEY and CDR2 SVGAGI come from the germline V gene. This CDR3 has 15 amino acids. The CDR3 DNA follows: TGTGCCAGCACCGTCAATTGGGGGGAGCCCTACGAGCAGTACTTC. It translates to CASTVNWGEPYEQYF.

Only a few counts were recorded for this clone. The chain uses TRBV6-5 and TRBJ1-1; D ambiguous. Trimming removed 2 bases at V and 1 base at J, with 5 bases between. Germline V gene lookup returns CDR1 MNHEY and CDR2 SVGAGI. This CDR3 has 13 amino acids. In nucleotides, the CDR3 is TGTGCCAGCAGTTACCAGAGGAACACTGAAGCTTTCTTT. This translates into CASSYQRNTEAFF.

The genes are TRBV4-1 and TRBJ2-1, with D hard to call. The CDR3 has 11 residues. V dropped 2 bases and J dropped 6 bases, with 2 bases sitting between them. The germline V gene has CDR1 MGHRA and CDR2 YSYEKL. CDR3 sequence: CASSQLNEQFF. DNA of the CDR3: TGCGCCAGCAGCCAACTCAATGAGCAGTTCTTC.

The rearrangement links TRBV28 to TRBJ2-3; tentative D call: TRBD1 (6 bases). This CDR3 comprises 12 residues. Germline V gene lookup returns CDR1 MDHEN and CDR2 SYDVKM. V lost 3 bases and J 7 bases, leaving 8 bases between the germline ends. CDR3 nucleotide sequence: TGTGCCAGCAGTTTTACAGGGCATACGCAGTATTTT. Amino acid sequence: CASSFTGHTQYF.

CDR3 sequence reads: CASAGSHSSTDTQYF. The CDR3 nucleotides read TGTGCCAGCGCGGGTTCTCATTCTAGCACAGATACGCAGTATTTT. The chain is built from TRBV7-3 and TRBJ2-3; D might be TRBD2 (5 bases). The length of the CDR3 is 15 residues. CDR1 and CDR2 from the germline V gene are SGHTA and FQGTGA. Trimming stripped 8 bases from V and 0 bases from J, with 15 bases between.